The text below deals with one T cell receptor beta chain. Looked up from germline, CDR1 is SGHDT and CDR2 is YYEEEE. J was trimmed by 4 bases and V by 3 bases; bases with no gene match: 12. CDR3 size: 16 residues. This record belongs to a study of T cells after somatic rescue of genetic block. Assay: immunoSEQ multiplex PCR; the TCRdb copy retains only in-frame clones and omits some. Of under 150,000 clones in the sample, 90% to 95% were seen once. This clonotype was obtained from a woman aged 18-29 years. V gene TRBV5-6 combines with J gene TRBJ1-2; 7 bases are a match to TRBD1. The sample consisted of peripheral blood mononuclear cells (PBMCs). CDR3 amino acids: CASSYPVGSGGYGYTF. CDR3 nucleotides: TGTGCCAGCAGCTACCCGGTTGGTTCAGGGGGCTATGGCTACACCTTC. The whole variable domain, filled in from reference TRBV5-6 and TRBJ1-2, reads DAGVTQSPTHLIKTRGQQVTLRCSPKSGHDTVSWYQQALGQGPQFIFQYYEEEERQRGNFPDRFSGHQFPNYSSELNVNALLLGDSALYLCASSYPVGSGGYGYTFGSGTRLTVV.